These 31 T cell receptor beta chains share one sample of origin, sequenced in a study of cytomegalovirus exposure and HLA in healthy donors. Primers: 60 Vbeta forward and 13 Jbeta reverse. Only in-frame clones appear in the TCRdb table, and some are missing; sequencing was by immunoSEQ multiplex PCR. The sample comprises 150,000 to 200,000 clones, 87% of which are singletons, and about 1% rests with the top ten. Material for sequencing was PBMCs. All receptors come from a boy under 10 years old in good health and CMV-seronegative.

The chain joins TRBV6-4 to TRBJ2-5; 10 bases are a match to TRBD2. The better agreement between TRBJ2-7 and the DNA end casts doubt on the J call. This CDR3 has 15 residues. In germline, CDR1 is MRHNA, CDR2 SNTAGT. DNA of the CDR3: TGTGCCAGCGGAACTAGCGGGATGAACCTCTACGAGCAGTACTTC. Residues: CASGTSGMNLYEQYF.

This sequence joins TRBV9 and TRBJ2-3, with a possible D match to TRBD1 (5 bases). CDR1 SGDLS and CDR2 YYNGEE come from the germline V gene. This CDR3 region has 17 residues. V lost 0 bases, J lost 0 bases, and 14 bases lay in between. The CDR3 reads CASSVEGQSTSTDTQYF. DNA for the CDR3: TGTGCCAGCAGCGTAGAGGGGCAATCTACTAGCACAGATACGCAGTATTTT.

The CDR3 protein is CASTDGRRGTEAFF. The CDR3 DNA follows: TGTGCCAGCACCGACGGACGGCGGGGAACTGAAGCTTTCTTT. This chain connects TRBV6-6 to TRBJ1-1; D not certain. Germline V gives CDR1 MNHNY, CDR2 SVGAGI (reference sequence). The V end was cut by 7 bases, the J end by 5 bases, with 17 bases between. The CDR3 is 14 amino acids.

The chain employs TRBV30 and TRBJ2-7, with 8 bases fitting TRBD2. The germline gives CDR1 GTSNPN, CDR2 SVGIG (reference sequence). This CDR3 is built from 13 residues. Trimming at V came to 3 bases and at J to 5 bases, leaving 6 bases not matched to a gene. This CDR3 is CAWRRGEKHEQYF. The CDR3 region has the DNA TGTGCCTGGAGGCGGGGGGAAAAACACGAGCAGTACTTC. Supplemented by reference TRBV30 and TRBJ2-7, the full variable domain reads SQTIHQWPATLVQPVGSPLSLECTVEGTSNPNLYWYRQAAGRGLQLLFYSVGIGQISSEVPQNLSASRPQDRQFILSSKKLLLSDSGFYLCAWRRGEKHEQYFGPGTRLTVT.

The gene calls are TRBV4-1 and TRBJ1-5, with TRBD1 identical over 7 bases. V was pared by 4 bases and J by 7 bases, with 4 bases of the junction left unmatched. The V gene's germline CDR1 is MGHRA and CDR2 YSYEKL. The CDR3 extends over 13 amino acids. The DNA of the CDR3 is TGCGCCAGCAGCCTATCACAGGGGCAGCCCCAGCATTTT. This translates into CASSLSQGQPQHF.

This chain links TRBV18 with TRBJ2-7, with D possibly TRBD1 on 6 matching bases. Germline V gene sequence: CDR1 KGHSH, CDR2 LQKENI. This CDR3 is 13 amino acids long. V lost 1 base and J 6 bases, leaving 10 bases between the germline ends. The CDR3 DNA sequence: TGTGCCAGCTCACCACGGCAGGGGTTCGAGCAGTACTTC. It yields the protein CASSPRQGFEQYF.

The chain links TRBV7-9 to TRBJ1-2, with TRBD1 matching 8 bases. Germline CDR1 reads SEHNR; CDR2 reads FQNEAQ (reference sequence). The J segment lost 5 bases and the V segment lost 7 bases, leaving 6 bases of the junction unmatched. This CDR3 spans 13 amino acids. The CDR3 sequence: CASTYRGRYGYTF. As DNA, the CDR3 is TGTGCCAGCACATACAGGGGGAGATATGGCTACACCTTC.

The chain carries TRBV4-2 and TRBJ2-2; the D gene is possibly TRBD1 (6 bases). V was clipped by 4 bases and J by 1 base, with 10 bases between them. The CDR3 is 15 residues long. The germline V gene has CDR1 LGHNA and CDR2 YNFKEQ. This CDR3 is CASSPPGQNTGELFF. The CDR3 DNA sequence: TGTGCCAGCAGCCCGCCGGGACAGAACACCGGGGAGCTGTTTTTT.

The chain couples TRBV5-4 to TRBJ1-3, with a tentative D call TRBD1 (5 bases). V shed 0 bases and J shed 2 bases, with 12 bases lying between them. There are 16 residues in the CDR3. Germline loops: CDR1 SGHNT, CDR2 YYREEE (reference sequence). CDR3 protein: CASSLEAGITGNTIYF. The CDR3 nucleotides read TGTGCCAGCAGCTTGGAGGCAGGGATTACTGGAAACACCATATATTTT.

The V gene is TRBV9, the J gene TRBJ2-3, with D possibly being TRBD1 (5 bases). V lost 3 bases and J 6 bases, leaving 17 bases between the germline ends. This CDR3 has 15 amino acids. In germline, CDR1 is SGDLS, CDR2 YYNGEE. The CDR3 sequence is CASSGRSLTADTQYF. CDR3 nucleotides: TGTGCCAGCAGCGGACGGTCTCTGACAGCCGATACGCAGTATTTT.

This chain uses TRBV7-3 with TRBJ2-5, with D maybe TRBD1 (6 bases). Germline assignment: CDR1 SGHTA and CDR2 FQGTGA. Between the trimmed V and J ends, which lost 5 bases and 5 bases, there was a span of 15 bases. The CDR3 covers 14 residues. The CDR3 spells CASSHGQPGETQYF. DNA of the CDR3: TGTGCCAGCAGCCACGGACAGCCTGGGGAGACCCAGTACTTC.

The J gene is TRBJ2-2, the V gene TRBV5-1, with 7 nucleotides matching TRBD2. Looked up from germline, CDR1 is SGHRS and CDR2 is YFSETQ. With 4 bases clipped from V and 5 bases from J, the junction kept 17 bases outside the gene matches. This CDR3 has 18 amino acids. The CDR3 DNA reads as TGCGCCAGCAGCCGTCGGTCTTTAGCGGGCCAACAGACCGGGGAGCTGTTTTTT. It specifies CASSRRSLAGQQTGELFF.

The CDR3 DNA reads as TGTGCCAGCAGTTTGGGAGACAGGGGGCGTGAAAAACTGTTTTTT. Protein: CASSLGDRGREKLFF. The chain recombines TRBV6-1 with TRBJ1-4, with 10 bases lining up with TRBD1. V shed 5 bases and J 7 bases; nucleotides not matched to a gene: 7. The CDR3 extends over 15 amino acids. CDR1 MNHNS and CDR2 SASEGT come from the germline V gene.

The V gene is TRBV9, the J gene TRBJ2-7; 10 nucleotides match TRBD1. Germline loops: CDR1 SGDLS, CDR2 YYNGEE. V dropped 4 bases and J dropped 4; count of bases not matched to a gene: 2. The CDR3 totals 13 residues. The CDR3 DNA reads TGTGCCAGCAGCATGGGACAGGGGTACGAGCAGTACTTC. Translated: CASSMGQGYEQYF.

This clone was detected only a few times. This chain joins TRBV7-2 and TRBJ1-6, with D possibly TRBD1 on 6 matching bases. The CDR3 has 14 amino acids. Germline loops: CDR1 SGHTA, CDR2 FQGNSA. The ends were cut back, 1 base at V and 12 bases at J, with 13 bases in the middle. The CDR3 region is CASSLGGGGKPLHF. The DNA for the CDR3 is TGTGCCAGCAGCTTAGGGGGAGGGGGTAAACCCCTCCACTTT.

This CDR3 reads CASSLVGGRGEQYF. The CDR3 DNA reads TGTGCCAGCAGCTTGGTGGGCGGGAGGGGGGAGCAGTACTTC. V gene TRBV5-6 combines with J gene TRBJ2-7, with 9 bases identical to TRBD2. The trim removed 0 bases at V and 7 bases at J, leaving 5 bases unmatched. The CDR3 runs to 14 residues. CDR1 and CDR2 from the germline V gene are SGHDT and YYEEEE.

This chain joins TRBV5-6 and TRBJ1-2; 8 bases align to TRBD1. The CDR3 is 17 residues long. Germline lookup yields CDR1 SGHDT and CDR2 YYEEEE. Trimming took 0 bases from V and 1 from J; bases not matched to a gene: 8. The CDR3 coding sequence is TGTGCCAGCAGCTTGGGTGGGGACAGGCGGATTAACTATGGCTACACCTTC. It codes for CASSLGGDRRINYGYTF.

The V call is TRBV4-1, the J call TRBJ2-5; 10 bases map to TRBD1. Near its end, the DNA agrees better with TRBJ2-7, so the J call may be wrong. The CDR3 is 15 residues long. Germline loops: CDR1 MGHRA, CDR2 YSYEKL. In nucleotides, the CDR3 is TGCGCCAGCAGCAAAACCGGGACAGGGGTTGGCGAGCAGTACTTC. This translates into CASSKTGTGVGEQYF.

The chain employs TRBV13 and TRBJ2-3; 9 bases fit TRBD1. Looked up from germline, CDR1 is PRHDT and CDR2 is FYEKMQ (reference sequence). This CDR3 is built from 13 residues. Trimming removed 1 base from V and 7 bases from J; junction bases left unmatched: 0. CDR3 protein: CASSLDRGHTQYF. The CDR3 DNA follows: TGTGCCAGCAGCTTAGACAGGGGGCATACGCAGTATTTT.

This chain uses TRBV7-3 with TRBJ2-7; 9 bases line up with TRBD1. CDR3 length: 13 residues. CDR1 is SGHTA and CDR2 is FQGTGA in the germline V gene. The trim removed 5 bases at V and 6 bases at J, leaving 5 bases unmatched. CDR3 sequence: CASSLDRGAEQYF. DNA of the CDR3: TGTGCCAGCAGCCTGGACAGGGGCGCCGAGCAGTACTTC. The variable domain in full, with the rest retrieved from reference TRBV7-3 and TRBJ2-7, is GAGVSQTPSNKVTEKGKYVELRCDPISGHTALYWYRQSLGQGPEFLIYFQGTGAADDSGLPNDRFFAVRPEGSVSTLKIQRTERGDSAVYLCASSLDRGAEQYFGPGTRLTVT.

The J gene is TRBJ2-3, the V gene TRBV19, with 8 bases identical to TRBD2. This CDR3 is built from 15 residues. Germline CDR1 reads LNHDA; CDR2 reads SQIVND (reference sequence). The J segment lost 2 bases and the V segment lost 3 bases, leaving 4 bases of the junction unmatched. The CDR3 loop is CASSMSGGITDTQYF. CDR3 nucleotides: TGTGCCAGTAGTATGAGCGGGGGAATCACAGATACGCAGTATTTT.

This chain connects TRBV6-1 to TRBJ2-3; the match to TRBD2 covers 14 bases. The V gene end was trimmed by 4 bases and the J gene end by 4 bases; junction bases not matched to a gene: 1. The CDR3 sequence is 15 residues long. CDR1 MNHNS and CDR2 SASEGT come from the germline V gene. The CDR3 here is CASSGLAGGPDTQYF. The CDR3 nucleotides read TGTGCCAGCAGTGGACTAGCGGGAGGGCCAGATACGCAGTATTTT.

The DNA for the CDR3 is TGTGCCAGTAGTATATTCCCGGGTAGAGAGACCCAGTACTTC. It translates to CASSIFPGRETQYF. The chain joins TRBV19 to TRBJ2-5; no clear D gene. Germline-derived CDR1 and CDR2 are LNHDA and SQIVND (reference sequence). The ends were cut back, 2 bases at V and 4 bases at J, with 11 bases in the middle. The CDR3 contains 14 residues.

The chain has TRBV18 and TRBJ1-2; the match to TRBD1 covers 9 bases. This CDR3 has 15 residues. Germline assignment: CDR1 KGHSH and CDR2 LQKENI. The trim removed 4 bases at V and 3 bases at J, leaving 6 bases unmatched. CDR3 sequence reads: CASSLQGALDYGYTF. CDR3 DNA: TGTGCCAGCTCACTACAGGGGGCGCTGGACTATGGCTACACCTTC.

J is TRBJ2-5 and V is TRBV27, with a weak D call TRBD2 (5 bases). This CDR3 is 12 amino acids long. V was trimmed by 5 bases and J by 4 bases, leaving 8 bases between them. Germline CDR1 MNHEY, CDR2 SMNVEV (reference sequence). CDR3 DNA: TGTGCCAGCAGTGAGGGTGGAGAGACCCAGTACTTC. It translates to CASSEGGETQYF.

As regards this clone: Other DNA sequences of this sample code for an identical CDR3. The V gene is TRBV4-1, the J gene TRBJ1-1; possible D gene TRBD1, 5 bases. Trimming shortened V by 0 bases and J by 4 bases, and 6 bases separated the two germline ends. Looked up from germline, CDR1 is MGHRA and CDR2 is YSYEKL. CDR3 size: 13 residues. The CDR3 reads CASSQEGPTEAFF. The CDR3 DNA is TGCGCCAGCAGCCAAGAGGGGCCCACTGAAGCTTTCTTT.

The chain links TRBV30 to TRBJ2-7, with D possibly being TRBD1 (6 bases). The CDR3 loop spans 12 amino acids. CDR1 GTSNPN and CDR2 SVGIG come from the germline V gene (reference sequence). CDR3 nucleotide sequence: TGTGCTTTCGTCAGGACAGTGGACGAGCAGTACTTC. It translates to CAFVRTVDEQYF. Full variable domain (rest looked up from reference TRBV30 and TRBJ2-7): SQTIHQWPATLVQPVGSPLSLECTVEGTSNPNLYWYRQAAGRGLQLLFYSVGIGQISSEVPQNLSASRPQDRQFILSSKKLLLSDSGFYLCAFVRTVDEQYFGPGTRLTVT.

This chain links TRBV6-1 with TRBJ2-5; 8 nucleotides align to TRBD2. V lost 6 bases and J lost 5; bases outside the gene matches: 5. The CDR3 sequence is 13 residues long. Germline-derived CDR1 and CDR2 are MNHNS and SASEGT. The CDR3: CASRRLARETQYF. The CDR3 DNA is TGTGCCAGCAGAAGACTAGCGAGGGAGACCCAGTACTTC.

The chain uses TRBV6-1 and TRBJ2-7; 9 nucleotides line up with TRBD1. Germline CDR1 is MNHNS and CDR2 is SASEGT. The CDR3 is made up of 14 amino acids. V lost 8 bases to trimming and J lost 4 bases; unmatched junction nucleotides: 9. The CDR3 sequence is CASQWGTGRYEQYF. CDR3 nucleotides: TGTGCCAGCCAATGGGGGACAGGGAGATACGAGCAGTACTTC.

In regard to this clone: This same CDR3 is encoded by further DNA sequences in the sample. This sequence joins TRBV28 and TRBJ2-1; D is possibly TRBD1 (6 bases). The V and J ends lost 3 bases and 5 bases respectively, with 14 bases between them. The CDR3 is 15 residues long. Per germline, CDR1 MDHEN and CDR2 SYDVKM. Here the CDR3 reads CASSFSLSGDNEQFF. The CDR3 DNA reads TGTGCCAGCAGTTTCTCACTTTCAGGGGACAATGAGCAGTTCTTC.

The V and J genes are TRBV5-4 and TRBJ1-1, with 10 positions matching TRBD1. Germline values: CDR1 SGHNT, CDR2 YYREEE (reference sequence). V shed 4 bases, J shed 4 bases, and the junction held 13 bases outside the gene matches. The CDR3 spans 17 residues. The DNA for the CDR3 is TGTGCCAGCAGCGCAGGGACAGGGGCTCCTAGGGGCACTGAAGCTTTCTTT. Translated: CASSAGTGAPRGTEAFF.